This T cell receptor (beta chain) was captured by sequencing in a study of T-cell reconstitution after alpha-beta-depleted transplantation in children. Study-level findings and limits: After transplant, high TCRbeta diversity at day 60 in some patients arose from surviving recipient T cells and thymic progenitors. Once a year had passed after transplant, T-cell counts and diversity came mostly from newly produced T cells.

This clonotype has at least ten counts. Its antigen is undetermined. Unique molecular identifiers featured in how the TCRbeta library was prepared. TCRdb reprocessed the PCR reads with MiXCR, giving one entry per CDR3 protein. The table lists about 200,000 distinct CDR3 sequences, about 7% of them singletons. Germline loops: CDR1 SGDLS, CDR2 YYNGEE. Trimming took off 4 bases at V and 3 bases at J, with 14 bases between the two ends. The CDR3 contains 14 residues. The source material was PBMCs, sampled before TCRalphabeta/CD19-depleted stem cell transplant. The rearrangement links TRBV9 to TRBJ2-7; D remains unclear. The TCR originated in a boy aged 2 to 9 with acute lymphoblastic leukemia, due to receive a stem cell transplant. CDR3: CASSPSTGYYEQYF. For the CDR3, the DNA is TGTGCCAGCAGCCCGTCGACGGGCTACTACGAGCAGTACTTC.